These 2 T cell receptor beta chains originate from one sample sequenced in a study of OX40 agonist ivuxolimab in advanced cancers. Profiling relied on immunoSEQ multiplex PCR, and the TCRdb table lists in-frame clones only, not all of them. The data show 65,000 to 85,000 clones, with approximately 94% seen just once and over 11% held by the top ten. The sample in question was CD4+ or CD8+ T cells sorted from blood, obtained in a trial of the OX40 agonist ivuxolimab. These receptors all stem from an adult with an advanced solid tumor such as melanoma, head and neck, liver or kidney cancer.

This clone was picked up one time. The genes are TRBV30 and TRBJ2-5, with D unresolved. The CDR3 covers 15 residues. Per the germline V gene, CDR1 is GTSNPN and CDR2 is SVGIG (reference sequence). V lost 3 bases and J lost 4, with 18 bases in between. CDR3 region: CAWSPASIWGETQYF. The CDR3 DNA is TGTGCCTGGAGCCCAGCATCTATTTGGGGAGAGACCCAGTACTTC.

The chain couples TRBV5-1 to TRBJ2-7, with D possibly being TRBD2 (5 bases). The CDR3 has 16 amino acids. Germline CDR1 is SGHRS and CDR2 is YFSETQ. The ends were cut back, 0 bases at V and 0 bases at J, with 13 bases in the middle. CDR3 coding DNA: TGCGCCAGCAGCTTGGTATCGGGAACGAGCTCCTACGAGCAGTACTTC. Protein: CASSLVSGTSSYEQYF.